The subject of this entry is one TCR beta chain. This record belongs to a study of cytomegalovirus exposure and HLA in healthy donors. This CDR3 spans 13 amino acids. The germline gives CDR1 MNHNS, CDR2 SASEGT. V dropped 4 bases and J dropped 6; count of bases not matched to a gene: 6. Primers included in the PCR were 60 Vbeta and 13 Jbeta primers. The protocol was immunoSEQ multiplex PCR, while the TCRdb copy is restricted to in-frame clones and leaves out a portion. The repertoire includes more than 95,000 clones, roughly three fifths of them detected once, and roughly 8.6% sits in the top ten. The sample consisted of PBMCs. V gene TRBV6-1 combines with J gene TRBJ2-7; 7 nucleotides align to TRBD1. This sequence was found in a woman between 40 and 55 years old in good health and CMV-seropositive. DNA of the CDR3: TGTGCCAGCAGTGCCGCCAGGGGGTCCGAGCAGTACTTC. Translation gives CASSAARGSEQYF.